This T cell receptor beta chain was identified during a study of CD8 T cells in ankylosing spondylitis. Regarding the study as a whole: A TCR beta motif of under ten highly homologous variants seemed to mark ankylosing spondylitis blood. A CD8+ phenotype characterized the disease-linked clones, which were relatively rare in peripheral blood. Reportedly, matched ankylosing spondylitis synovial fluid was significantly enriched for disease-linked clones.

The V gene lost 1 base and the J gene lost 2 bases, with 9 bases spanning the gap. Germline loops: CDR1 SGHTA, CDR2 FQGNSA. This CDR3 is 14 amino acids long. Making the TCR beta libraries involved quantitative 5'-RACE with molecular barcodes. Each CDR3 protein gets one entry after TCRdb re-called the 5' RACE reads with MiXCR. The sample includes a few hundred thousand distinct CDR3 sequences, about a sixth of them seen just once. Details on this clonotype: The antigen is not known.

The sequence derives from a male donor with ankylosing spondylitis or in good health (not recorded which). The J gene is TRBJ2-7, the V gene TRBV7-2; D is ambiguous. The sequenced sample consisted of blood, either unsorted or a sorted T cell fraction (not recorded which). CDR3 nucleotides: TGTGCCAGCAGCTTAGAGGACCTAGCCTACGAGCAGTACTTC. Translation: CASSLEDLAYEQYF.